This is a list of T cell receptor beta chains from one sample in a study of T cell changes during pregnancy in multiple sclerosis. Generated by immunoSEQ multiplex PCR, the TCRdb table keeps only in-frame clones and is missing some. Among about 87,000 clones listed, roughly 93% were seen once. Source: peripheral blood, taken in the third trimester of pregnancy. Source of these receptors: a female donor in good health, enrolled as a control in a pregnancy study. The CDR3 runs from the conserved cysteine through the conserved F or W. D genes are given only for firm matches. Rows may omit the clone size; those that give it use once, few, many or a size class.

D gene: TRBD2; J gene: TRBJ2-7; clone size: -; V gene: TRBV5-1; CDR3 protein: CASSLGGTTSGTYEQYF; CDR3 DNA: TGCGCCAGCAGCTTGGGGGGAACGACTAGCGGGACTTACGAGCAGTACTTC
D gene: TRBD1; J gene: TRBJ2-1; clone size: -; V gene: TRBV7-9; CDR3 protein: CASSLPGTGVSEQFF; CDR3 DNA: TGTGCCAGCAGCTTACCCGGGACAGGGGTTAGTGAGCAGTTCTTC
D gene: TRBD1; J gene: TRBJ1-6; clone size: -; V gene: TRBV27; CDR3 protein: CASSPGQSFYDSPLHF; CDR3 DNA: TGTGCCAGCAGTCCGGGACAGAGCTTCTACGATTCACCCCTCCACTTT
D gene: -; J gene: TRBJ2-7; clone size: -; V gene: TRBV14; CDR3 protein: CASSHILERRHEQYF; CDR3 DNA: TGTGCCAGCAGCCATATTCTAGAGAGAAGACACGAGCAGTACTTC
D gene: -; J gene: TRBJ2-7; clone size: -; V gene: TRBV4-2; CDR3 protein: CASSQDLAENYEQYF; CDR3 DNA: TGTGCCAGCAGCCAAGATTTAGCGGAAAACTACGAGCAGTACTTC
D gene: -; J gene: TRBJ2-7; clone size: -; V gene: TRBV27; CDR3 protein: CASSLFPRGEQYF; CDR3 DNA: TGTGCCAGCAGTTTATTCCCGCGTGGCGAGCAGTACTTC
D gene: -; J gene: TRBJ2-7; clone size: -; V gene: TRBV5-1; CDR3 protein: CASSLAGTYEQYF; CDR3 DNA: TGCGCCAGCAGCTTGGCGGGTACCTACGAGCAGTACTTC
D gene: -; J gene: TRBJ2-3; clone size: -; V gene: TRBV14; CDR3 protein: CASSHNELSTDTQYF; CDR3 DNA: TGTGCCAGCAGCCATAATGAGCTAAGCACAGATACGCAGTATTTT
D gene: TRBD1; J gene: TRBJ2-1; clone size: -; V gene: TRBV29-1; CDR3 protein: CSVAGTAPYNEQFF; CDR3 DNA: TGCAGCGTTGCAGGGACAGCTCCTTACAATGAGCAGTTCTTC
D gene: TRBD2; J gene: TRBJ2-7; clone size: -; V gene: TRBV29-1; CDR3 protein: CSGPGLAEIYEQYF; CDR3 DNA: TGCAGCGGCCCTGGACTAGCGGAGATCTACGAGCAGTACTTC
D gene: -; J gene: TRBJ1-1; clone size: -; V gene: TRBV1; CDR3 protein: CTSSQVGGNTEAFF; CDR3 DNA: TGCACCAGCAGCCAAGTAGGGGGGAACACTGAAGCTTTCTTT
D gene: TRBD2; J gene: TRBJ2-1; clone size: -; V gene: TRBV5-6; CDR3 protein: CASSWWGLAGRGHEQFF; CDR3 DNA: TGTGCCAGCAGCTGGTGGGGACTAGCGGGTCGTGGCCATGAGCAGTTCTTC
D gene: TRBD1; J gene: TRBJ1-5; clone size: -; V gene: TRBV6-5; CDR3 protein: CASSRGQDNQPQHF; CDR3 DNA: TGTGCCAGCAGTCGGGGACAGGACAATCAGCCCCAGCATTTT
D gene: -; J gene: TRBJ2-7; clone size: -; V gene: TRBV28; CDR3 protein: CASSLFGQGDFTYEQYF; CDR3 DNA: TGTGCCAGCAGTTTATTTGGCCAGGGGGACTTCACCTACGAGCAGTACTTC
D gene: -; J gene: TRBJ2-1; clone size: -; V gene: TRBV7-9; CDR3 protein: CASSYSNNEQFF; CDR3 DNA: TGTGCCAGCAGCTATTCTAACAATGAGCAGTTCTTC
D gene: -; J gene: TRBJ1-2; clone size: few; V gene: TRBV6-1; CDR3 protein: CASSEAGISAGGYTF; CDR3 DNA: TGTGCCAGCAGTGAAGCTGGCATTTCGGCGGGTGGCTACACCTTC
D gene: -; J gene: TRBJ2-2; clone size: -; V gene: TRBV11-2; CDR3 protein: CASSFSTENTGELFF; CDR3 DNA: TGTGCCAGCAGCTTTTCGACAGAGAACACCGGGGAGCTGTTTTTT
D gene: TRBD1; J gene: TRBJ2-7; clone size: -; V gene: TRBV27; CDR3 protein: CASRETGGAYEQYF; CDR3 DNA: TGTGCCAGCAGAGAGACAGGGGGCGCGTACGAGCAGTACTTC
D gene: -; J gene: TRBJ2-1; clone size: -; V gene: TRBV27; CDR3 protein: CASSLRVYNEQFF; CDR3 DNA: TGTGCCAGCAGTTTACGGGTGTACAATGAGCAGTTCTTC
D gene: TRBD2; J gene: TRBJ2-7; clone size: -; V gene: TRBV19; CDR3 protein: CASSRWLAGDYEQYF; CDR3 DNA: TGTGCCAGTAGCCGTTGGCTAGCGGGAGACTACGAGCAGTACTTC
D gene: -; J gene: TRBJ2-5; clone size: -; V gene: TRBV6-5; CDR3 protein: CASSRTAQETQYF; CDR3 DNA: TGTGCCAGCAGCAGGACAGCTCAAGAGACCCAGTACTTC
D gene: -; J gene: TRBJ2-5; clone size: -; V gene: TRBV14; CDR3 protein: CASSQAGETQYF; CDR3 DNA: TGTGCCAGCAGCCAAGCGGGGGAGACCCAGTACTTC
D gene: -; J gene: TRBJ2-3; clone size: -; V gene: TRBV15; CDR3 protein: CATSVRDTSEGTQYF; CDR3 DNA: TGTGCCACCAGCGTCCGGGACACCTCCGAGGGTACGCAGTATTTT
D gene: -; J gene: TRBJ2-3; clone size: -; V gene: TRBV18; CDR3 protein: CASSRAADTQYF; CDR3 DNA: TGTGCCAGCTCCAGGGCGGCAGATACGCAGTATTTT
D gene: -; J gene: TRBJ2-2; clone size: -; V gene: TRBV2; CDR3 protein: CARDAGENTGELFF; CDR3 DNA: TGTGCCAGGGACGCCGGGGAGAACACCGGGGAGCTGTTTTTT
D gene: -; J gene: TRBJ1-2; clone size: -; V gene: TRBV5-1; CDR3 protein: CASSPTQQLGYGYTF; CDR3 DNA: TGCGCCAGCAGCCCTACCCAACAGTTGGGCTATGGCTACACCTTC
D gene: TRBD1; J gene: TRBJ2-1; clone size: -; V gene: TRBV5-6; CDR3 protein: CASSRTGGNYNEQFF; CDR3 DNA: TGTGCCAGCAGCCGGACAGGCGGTAACTACAATGAGCAGTTCTTC
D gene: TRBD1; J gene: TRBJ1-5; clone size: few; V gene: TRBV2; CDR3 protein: CASSGDREKGNQPQHF; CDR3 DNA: TGTGCCAGCAGCGGGGACAGGGAAAAGGGCAATCAGCCCCAGCATTTT
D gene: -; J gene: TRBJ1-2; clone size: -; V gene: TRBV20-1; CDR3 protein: CSASIQGGYTF; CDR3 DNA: TGCAGTGCTAGTATACAGGGTGGCTACACCTTC
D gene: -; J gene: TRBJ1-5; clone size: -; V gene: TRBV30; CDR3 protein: CAWERKRGSNQPQHF; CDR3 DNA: TGTGCCTGGGAGAGGAAACGGGGTAGCAATCAGCCCCAGCATTTT
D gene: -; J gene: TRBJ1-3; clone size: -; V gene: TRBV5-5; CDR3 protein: CASILTGPSGNTIYF; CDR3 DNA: TGTGCCAGCATCCTGACAGGCCCCTCTGGAAACACCATATATTTT
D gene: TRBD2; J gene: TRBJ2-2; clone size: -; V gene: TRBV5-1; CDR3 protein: CASSLGTSGVNTGELFF; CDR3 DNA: TGCGCCAGCAGCTTAGGGACTAGCGGGGTGAACACCGGGGAGCTGTTTTTT
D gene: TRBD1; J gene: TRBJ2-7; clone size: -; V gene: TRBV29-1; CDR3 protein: CSVVPGQAYEQYF; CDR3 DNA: TGCAGCGTCGTTCCGGGACAGGCCTACGAGCAGTACTTC
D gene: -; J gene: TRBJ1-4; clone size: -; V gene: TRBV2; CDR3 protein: CARGGGTARELFF; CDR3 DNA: TGTGCCAGGGGGGGAGGTACGGCTCGGGAACTGTTTTTT
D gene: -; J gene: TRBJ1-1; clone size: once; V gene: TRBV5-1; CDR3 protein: CASSSQGSTEAFF; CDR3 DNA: TGCGCCAGCAGCTCCCAGGGGAGCACTGAAGCTTTCTTT
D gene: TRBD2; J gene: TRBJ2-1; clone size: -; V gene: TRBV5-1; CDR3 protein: CASSLTRTSGRDYNEQFF; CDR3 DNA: TGCGCCAGCAGCTTAACACGGACTAGCGGGAGAGACTACAATGAGCAGTTCTTC
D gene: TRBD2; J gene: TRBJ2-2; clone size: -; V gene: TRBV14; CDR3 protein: CASSQDRLAGDTGELFF; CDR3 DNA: TGTGCCAGCAGCCAAGATCGACTAGCGGGAGACACCGGGGAGCTGTTTTTT
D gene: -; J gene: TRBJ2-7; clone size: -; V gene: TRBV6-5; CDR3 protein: CASSSTQAGSYEQYF; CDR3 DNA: TGTGCCAGCAGCTCTACGCAGGCTGGCTCCTACGAGCAGTACTTC
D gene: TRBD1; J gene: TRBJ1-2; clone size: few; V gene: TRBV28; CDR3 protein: CASIRAVRRQGGNYGYTF; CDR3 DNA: TGTGCCAGCATACGGGCGGTGAGGAGACAGGGGGGAAACTATGGCTACACCTTC
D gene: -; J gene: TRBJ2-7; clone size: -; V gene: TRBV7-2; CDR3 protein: CASSLGGAPPDF; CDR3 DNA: TGTGCCAGCAGCTTGGGGGGAGCCCCTCCCGACTTC
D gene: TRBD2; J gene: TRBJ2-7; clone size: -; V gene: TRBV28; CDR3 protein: CASAPASGSTKQYF; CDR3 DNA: TGTGCCAGCGCCCCGGCTAGCGGGAGTACGAAGCAGTACTTC
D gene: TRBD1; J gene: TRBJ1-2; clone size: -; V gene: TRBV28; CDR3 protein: CASSLLQTTGENYGYTF; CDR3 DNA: TGTGCCAGCAGTTTACTTCAAACGACAGGGGAAAACTATGGCTACACCTTC
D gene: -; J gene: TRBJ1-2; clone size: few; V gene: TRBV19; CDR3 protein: CASSPAGAGGYTF; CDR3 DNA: TGTGCCAGTAGCCCAGCGGGGGCAGGTGGCTACACCTTC
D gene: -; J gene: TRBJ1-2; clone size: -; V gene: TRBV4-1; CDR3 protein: CASSRLLAAGYGYTF; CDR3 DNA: TGCGCCAGCAGCCGCCTTCTCGCGGCGGGGTATGGCTACACCTTC
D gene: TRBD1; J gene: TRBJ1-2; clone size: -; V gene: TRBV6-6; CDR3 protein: CASSLPGQGAEGYTF; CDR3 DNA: TGTGCCAGCAGCCTGCCGGGACAGGGAGCGGAAGGCTACACCTTC
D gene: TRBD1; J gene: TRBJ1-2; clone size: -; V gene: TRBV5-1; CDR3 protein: CASMLGTGTAGYTF; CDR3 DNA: TGCGCCAGCATGCTTGGAACCGGGACAGCTGGCTACACCTTC
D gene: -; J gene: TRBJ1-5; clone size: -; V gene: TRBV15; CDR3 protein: CATSRGRGYQPQHF; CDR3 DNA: TGTGCCACCAGCAGGGGCAGGGGATATCAGCCCCAGCATTTT